These T cell receptor beta chains were read from a single sample in a study of T cell responses to AZD1222 COVID-19 vaccine. The method was immunoSEQ multiplex PCR; TCRdb's version includes in-frame clones alone and lacks a portion of them. The repertoire holds under 150,000 clones, with over 85% as singletons. The material sequenced was peripheral blood, taken on day 0 of AZD1222 vaccination. The receptor source for this set is an adult in good health. The CDR3 runs from the conserved cysteine through the conserved F or W. A D gene is named only where the DNA matches it firmly. Not all rows give a size; the values are once, few, many and, for expanded clones, a class.

V gene,clone size,J gene,D gene,CDR3 DNA,CDR3 protein
TRBV27,-,TRBJ1-6,-,TGTGCCAGCAGTTTAACGCAGGGCCGATTCACCCTCCACTTT,CASSLTQGRFTLHF
TRBV5-4,-,TRBJ2-1,TRBD2,TGTGCCAGCAGCTTACTAGCGGGAGGAAATGAGCAGTTCTTC,CASSLLAGGNEQFF
TRBV5-8,-,TRBJ1-2,-,TGTGCCAGCAGCTTGGGGGTCCCGGATAACTATGGCTACACCTTC,CASSLGVPDNYGYTF
TRBV7-9,-,TRBJ2-7,TRBD1,TGTGCCAGCAGCCCCTGGGACAGCCCCTACGAGCAGTACTTC,CASSPWDSPYEQYF
TRBV7-9,-,TRBJ1-1,-,TGTGCCAGCAGCCCGAGACTGGGAGTGGGGACTGAAGCTTTCTTT,CASSPRLGVGTEAFF
TRBV18,-,TRBJ2-1,-,TGTGCCAGCTCACCATTACAGGGAGCGGCAAGTGAGCAGTTCTTC,CASSPLQGAASEQFF
TRBV6-4,-,TRBJ2-6,-,TGTGCCAGCAGTGACGGGGGCGGACTAAGCTCTGGGGCCAACGTCCTGACTTTC,CASSDGGGLSSGANVLTF
TRBV29-1,-,TRBJ2-2,TRBD2,TGCAGCGTCCATAGCGGGAGGGGCACCGGGGAGCTGTTTTTT,CSVHSGRGTGELFF
TRBV5-1,-,TRBJ2-1,TRBD1,TGCGCCAGCAGCTTGTTGGGGGACAGCTCCTACAATGAGCAGTTCTTC,CASSLLGDSSYNEQFF
TRBV6-4,-,TRBJ2-3,TRBD1,TGTGCCAGCAGCCCGACAGGGTCAGATACGCAGTATTTT,CASSPTGSDTQYF
TRBV28,-,TRBJ1-2,-,TGTGCCAGCAGTTTAGGCTGGGGGACTAACTATGGCTACACCTTC,CASSLGWGTNYGYTF
TRBV27,-,TRBJ2-7,-,TGTGCCAGCAGCCGCGCGGGACTCCCCTACGAGCAGTACTTC,CASSRAGLPYEQYF
TRBV28,-,TRBJ1-2,-,TGTGCCAGCAGTTTTTGGGGCAGGTTTTCCCGACCTAACTATGGCTACACCTTC,CASSFWGRFSRPNYGYTF
TRBV10-3,-,TRBJ2-7,TRBD1,TGTGCCACAACACAGGGGCAGCCTGGGTACGAGCAGTACTTC,CATTQGQPGYEQYF
TRBV7-8,-,TRBJ2-2,TRBD2,TGTGCCAGCAGCTTAGAAGCGGGAGGTCGGACCGGGGAGCTGTTTTTT,CASSLEAGGRTGELFF
TRBV4-1,once,TRBJ1-4,-,TGCGCCAGCAGCCAAGATCCGGGGTTCGGTGAAAAACTGTTTTTT,CASSQDPGFGEKLFF
TRBV19,once,TRBJ1-2,-,TGTGCCAGTAGCCCCAACCCCGGACAGTATAACTATGGCTACACCTTC,CASSPNPGQYNYGYTF
TRBV4-2,-,TRBJ1-6,-,TGTGCCAGCAGCCAAGATCGGGCCGACAGAGACTATAATTCACCCCTCCACTTT,CASSQDRADRDYNSPLHF
TRBV5-1,-,TRBJ2-5,-,TGCGCCAGCAGCTTGTCAGGAGGGGAGACCCAGTACTTC,CASSLSGGETQYF
TRBV19,-,TRBJ2-3,-,TGTGCCAGTAGTATAAGTTATCCGGGACCCACAGATACGCAGTATTTT,CASSISYPGPTDTQYF
TRBV7-8,-,TRBJ2-7,-,TGTGCCAGCAGCTTAATTCAGTCTGAGCAGTACTTC,CASSLIQSEQYF
TRBV27,-,TRBJ1-2,-,TGTGCCAGCAGTGCCCGAAATGGAGTCTATGGCTACACCTTC,CASSARNGVYGYTF
TRBV6-2/TRBV6-3,-,TRBJ2-7,-,TGTGCCAGCAGTTACTCGACTCTAGGGGGCTACGAGCAGTACTTC,CASSYSTLGGYEQYF
TRBV2,once,TRBJ1-5,-,TGTGCCAGCAGTGAGTTGACGGAAAATCAGCCCCAGCATTTT,CASSELTENQPQHF
TRBV9,few,TRBJ1-4,-,TGTGCCAGCAGCGCGCAGGGTTTAGGAAGGGAAAAACTGTTTTTT,CASSAQGLGREKLFF
TRBV11-2,-,TRBJ2-7,TRBD2,TGTGCCAGCAGCTCTCTAGCGGGAGTCATCCACGAGCAGTACTTC,CASSSLAGVIHEQYF
TRBV4-1,-,TRBJ1-1,TRBD1,TGCGCCAGCAGCCAAACGACAGGGGGCCGGGACACTGAAGCTTTCTTT,CASSQTTGGRDTEAFF
TRBV27,-,TRBJ1-3,-,TGTGCCAGCGGACTAGGGAGGGGTTTAAACACCATATATTTT,CASGLGRGLNTIYF
TRBV19,-,TRBJ1-5,TRBD1,TGTGCCAGTAGTCCGTCAATTGGGACAGGGACATCCCATCCCTATAGCAATCAGCCCCAGCATTTT,CASSPSIGTGTSHPYSNQPQHF
TRBV6-6,-,TRBJ1-5,TRBD1,TGTGCCAGCAGTTCGCGGATAAACAGGGGGTATCAGCCCCAGCATTTT,CASSSRINRGYQPQHF
TRBV10-3,-,TRBJ2-7,-,TGTGCCATCAGTGAGTCGTTGGGGTTGGGGCCCTACGAGCAGTACTTC,CAISESLGLGPYEQYF
TRBV19,-,TRBJ2-1,TRBD2,TGTGCCAGTAGTATGTTTACTAGCGGGAGATCGAGAAATGAGCAGTTCTTC,CASSMFTSGRSRNEQFF
TRBV6-4,few,TRBJ1-2,-,TGTGCCAGCAGTGACTCAATGTTTTCCAACTATGGCTACACCTTC,CASSDSMFSNYGYTF
TRBV7-2,-,TRBJ2-7,TRBD1,TGTGCCAGCAGCAGAGGGACAGGGGTCCCCTACGAGCAGTACTTC,CASSRGTGVPYEQYF
TRBV29-1,once,TRBJ2-1,-,TGCAGCGTTGATTCCCCCCGCTCCTACAATGAGCAGTTCTTC,CSVDSPRSYNEQFF
TRBV27,-,TRBJ2-1,-,TGTGCCAGCAGTTTTCGGGATCGGAATTTCTTC,CASSFRDRNFF
TRBV27,-,TRBJ1-2,TRBD1,TGTGCCAGCAGCCCGGGACAGGGGATCTATGGCTACACCTTC,CASSPGQGIYGYTF
TRBV11-3,-,TRBJ2-5,TRBD1,TGTGCCAGCAGCTCAAACAGGGGACAAGAGACCCAGTACTTC,CASSSNRGQETQYF
TRBV7-2,few,TRBJ1-2,-,TGTGCCAGCACCCCATATGCCGGGGGCGGCTACACCTTC,CASTPYAGGGYTF
TRBV4-2,once,TRBJ2-1,-,TGTGCCAGCAGCCAAGCCCTCATCGGCAGGGCCAATGAGCAGTTCTTC,CASSQALIGRANEQFF
TRBV28,few,TRBJ2-1,TRBD2,TGTGCCAGCAGTTTATCGCAAGCGGGGGAGCAGTTCTTC,CASSLSQAGEQFF
TRBV7-9,-,TRBJ2-2,TRBD2,TGTGCCAGCAGCTTAGCGCAACTAGCGGGATTAGACACCGGGGAGCTGTTTTTT,CASSLAQLAGLDTGELFF
TRBV7-2,-,TRBJ2-7,TRBD2,TGTGCCAGCAGCCAGAGGCCTAGCGGGCACGAGCAGTACTTC,CASSQRPSGHEQYF
TRBV19,-,TRBJ1-5,-,TGTGCCAGTAGTATAGGCCCCCAGTATAGCAGCAATCAGCCCCAGCATTTT,CASSIGPQYSSNQPQHF
TRBV28,-,TRBJ2-7,TRBD1,TGTGCCAGCAACGTAAGGACAGGGGGTCTCTACGAGCAGTACTTC,CASNVRTGGLYEQYF
TRBV19,-,TRBJ2-1,-,TGTGCCAGTAGTATCCAGGGGAGCAATGAGCAGTTCTTC,CASSIQGSNEQFF
TRBV18,-,TRBJ1-2,TRBD1,TGTGCCAGCTCACCCGGGACAGGGGCGTTGGGAGATGGCTACACCTTC,CASSPGTGALGDGYTF
TRBV5-1,-,TRBJ1-2,TRBD1,TGCGCCAGCAACAAAGAGGGGGCTAATGGCTACACCTTC,CASNKEGANGYTF
TRBV6-5,-,TRBJ2-7,TRBD1,TGTGCCAGCTCCGGACAGGGAAGCTACGAGCAGTACTTC,CASSGQGSYEQYF
TRBV6-2/TRBV6-3,once,TRBJ2-7,-,TGTGCCAGCAGCCTGAGGGGGACGGAGTATTACGAGCAGTACTTC,CASSLRGTEYYEQYF
TRBV30,-,TRBJ1-2,-,TGTGCCTGGAGTTCCGAGAGGTATGGCTACACCTTC,CAWSSERYGYTF
TRBV5-4,few,TRBJ1-3,TRBD1,TGTGCCAGCAGCTCCGCGACAGGGGGAGTTGCTGGAAACACCATATATTTT,CASSSATGGVAGNTIYF